A selection of T cell receptor beta chains follows, all from one sample in a study of response to subunit inactivated influenza vaccine. MiXCR was run by TCRdb on the RT-PCR reads, yielding one entry per CDR3 protein. The sample has under 750,000 distinct CDR3 sequences; approximately 10% are singletons. Source: PBMCs from blood, taken on the day of vaccination. Every receptor here comes from a man between 45 and 60 years old who received an inactivated influenza vaccine. CDR3s include the opening cysteine and the closing phenylalanine or tryptophan. A D gene is named only where the DNA matches it firmly. Size is stated for part of the rows, as once, few or many counts, or as a class when the clone is expanded.

J: TRBJ2-1
V: TRBV12-3/TRBV12-4
D: TRBD2
size: .
CDR3: CASSLAGLAGLEQFF
DNA: TGTGCCAGCAGTTTAGCGGGACTAGCTGGACTTGAGCAGTTCTTC

J: TRBJ1-3
V: TRBV7-6
D: .
size: .
CDR3: CASSATGPGNTIYF
DNA: TGTGCCAGCAGCGCGACGGGGCCTGGAAACACCATATATTTT

J: TRBJ2-5
V: TRBV7-6
D: TRBD1
size: .
CDR3: CASSLDRDGETQYF
DNA: TGTGCCAGCAGCTTGGACAGGGACGGGGAGACCCAGTACTTC

J: TRBJ2-7
V: TRBV11-2
D: .
size: .
CDR3: CASSLRRGTYEQYF
DNA: TGTGCCAGCAGCTTAAGGAGGGGGACCTACGAGCAGTACTTC

J: TRBJ1-5
V: TRBV6-5
D: .
size: many
CDR3: CASSYLGANQPQHF
DNA: TGTGCCAGCAGTTACTTAGGGGCCAATCAGCCCCAGCATTTT

J: TRBJ2-7
V: TRBV11-2
D: .
size: many
CDR3: CASSSRLIGDYEQYF
DNA: TGTGCCAGCAGCTCGAGACTTATCGGGGACTACGAGCAGTACTTC

J: TRBJ2-2
V: TRBV19
D: .
size: few
CDR3: CASSTKASGELFF
DNA: TGTGCCAGTTCGACTAAGGCATCCGGGGAGCTGTTTTTT

J: TRBJ1-5
V: TRBV18
D: TRBD1
size: few
CDR3: CASSPYRGNQPQHF
DNA: TGTGCCAGCTCGCCCTACAGGGGGAATCAGCCCCAGCATTTT

J: TRBJ1-6
V: TRBV20-1
D: .
size: .
CDR3: CSATDSNNSPLHF
DNA: TGCAGTGCCACCGACAGTAATAATTCACCCCTCCACTTT

J: TRBJ1-1
V: TRBV5-1
D: TRBD1
size: .
CDR3: CASSLIPGQLNTEAFF
DNA: TGCGCCAGCAGCTTGATCCCGGGACAGTTGAACACTGAAGCTTTCTTT

J: TRBJ2-7
V: TRBV20-1
D: TRBD2
size: .
CDR3: CSASSSGTSGGADYEQYF
DNA: TGCAGTGCTAGTTCTTCCGGGACTAGCGGGGGGGCAGACTACGAGCAGTACTTC

J: TRBJ2-7
V: TRBV7-2
D: TRBD1
size: .
CDR3: CASSLGPGTGWYEQYF
DNA: TGTGCCAGCAGCTTAGGTCCCGGGACAGGGTGGTACGAGCAGTACTTC

J: TRBJ1-1
V: TRBV19
D: .
size: .
CDR3: CASSIDQGNTEAFF
DNA: TGTGCCAGTAGTATAGATCAGGGGAACACTGAAGCTTTCTTT

J: TRBJ2-7
V: TRBV7-2
D: TRBD1
size: few
CDR3: CASSLAARDRDYEQYF
DNA: TGTGCCAGCAGCTTAGCGGCCCGGGACAGGGACTACGAGCAGTACTTC

J: TRBJ2-3
V: TRBV20-1
D: .
size: .
CDR3: CSATDYLHTQYF
DNA: TGCAGTGCCACGGACTATCTCCATACGCAGTATTTT

J: TRBJ1-1
V: TRBV5-1
D: .
size: many
CDR3: CASSATGGVATEAFF
DNA: TGCGCCAGCAGCGCCACCGGAGGGGTGGCCACTGAAGCTTTCTTT

J: TRBJ2-7
V: TRBV29-1
D: .
size: few
CDR3: CSVDKGTLREQYF
DNA: TGCAGCGTTGATAAAGGGACCCTCCGCGAGCAGTACTTC

J: TRBJ1-2
V: TRBV4-1
D: .
size: once
CDR3: CVSSQGQFANYGYTF
DNA: TGCGTCAGCAGCCAAGGACAGTTCGCTAACTATGGCTACACCTTC

J: TRBJ2-5
V: TRBV12-3/TRBV12-4
D: .
size: .
CDR3: CASSLLPGRETQYF
DNA: TGTGCCAGCAGTTTACTCCCGGGGCGAGAGACCCAGTACTTC

J: TRBJ2-7
V: TRBV5-1
D: .
size: .
CDR3: CASSLGPGTSYEQYF
DNA: TGCGCCAGCAGCTTGGGCCCGGGCACGTCCTACGAGCAGTACTTC

J: TRBJ1-4
V: TRBV15
D: .
size: many
CDR3: CATSSRATNEKLFF
DNA: TGTGCCACCAGCAGCAGGGCAACTAATGAAAAACTGTTTTTT

J: TRBJ1-6
V: TRBV7-9
D: TRBD1
size: few
CDR3: CASRAGTGGNSPLHF
DNA: TGTGCCAGCAGGGCCGGGACAGGGGGTAATTCACCCCTCCACTTT

J: TRBJ2-5
V: TRBV29-1
D: TRBD2
size: .
CDR3: CSHWTSGFQETQYF
DNA: TGCAGCCACTGGACTAGCGGATTTCAAGAGACCCAGTACTTC

J: TRBJ2-1
V: TRBV12-3/TRBV12-4
D: .
size: .
CDR3: CASTEDSPYNEQFF
DNA: TGTGCCAGCACCGAGGACAGCCCCTACAATGAGCAGTTCTTC

J: TRBJ1-3
V: TRBV7-9
D: .
size: few
CDR3: CASSPWSSGNTIYF
DNA: TGTGCCAGCAGCCCCTGGAGCTCTGGAAACACCATATATTTT

J: TRBJ2-1
V: TRBV5-5
D: TRBD2
size: .
CDR3: CASSLAGELSYNEQFF
DNA: TGTGCCAGCAGCCTCGCGGGGGAGCTTTCCTACAATGAGCAGTTCTTC

J: TRBJ2-5
V: TRBV4-2
D: TRBD2
size: many
CDR3: CASSQVGTSFQETQYF
DNA: TGTGCCAGCAGCCAAGTGGGGACTAGCTTCCAAGAGACCCAGTACTTC

J: TRBJ2-7
V: TRBV7-2
D: .
size: .
CDR3: CASSLAGNRSEQYF
DNA: TGTGCCAGCAGCTTAGCCGGGAATAGGAGCGAGCAGTACTTC

J: TRBJ1-1
V: TRBV5-1
D: TRBD1
size: many
CDR3: CASSLVGQGNTEAFF
DNA: TGCGCCAGCAGCTTGGTGGGACAGGGGAACACTGAAGCTTTCTTT

J: TRBJ1-1
V: TRBV12-3/TRBV12-4
D: .
size: few
CDR3: CASSFQGLISMNTEAFF
DNA: TGTGCCAGCAGTTTCCAGGGATTGATTTCCATGAACACTGAAGCTTTCTTT

J: TRBJ2-7
V: TRBV20-1
D: .
size: .
CDR3: CSAASTVRGEQYF
DNA: TGCAGCGCTGCTTCGACAGTCCGGGGCGAGCAGTACTTC

J: TRBJ2-1
V: TRBV2
D: .
size: .
CDR3: CASSEGVGSYNEQFF
DNA: TGTGCCAGCAGTGAAGGGGTCGGGTCCTACAATGAGCAGTTCTTC

J: TRBJ2-1
V: TRBV12-3/TRBV12-4
D: TRBD2
size: many
CDR3: CASSPGTSSLGEQFF
DNA: TGTGCCAGCAGTCCCGGGACTAGCTCGCTAGGTGAGCAGTTCTTC

J: TRBJ1-2
V: TRBV7-8
D: .
size: .
CDR3: CASSLARGGPGFGYTF
DNA: TGTGCCAGCAGCTTAGCTCGAGGGGGACCTGGTTTTGGCTACACCTTC

J: TRBJ2-1
V: TRBV19
D: .
size: .
CDR3: CASRPSFVAYNEQFF
DNA: TGTGCCAGTCGGCCTAGCTTCGTCGCCTACAATGAGCAGTTCTTC

J: TRBJ2-1
V: TRBV29-1
D: .
size: many
CDR3: CSLGRDEQFF
DNA: TGCAGCCTGGGGCGGGACGAGCAGTTCTTC

J: TRBJ2-5
V: TRBV20-1
D: TRBD1
size: few
CDR3: CSAPGQGTLETQYF
DNA: TGCAGTGCCCCCGGACAGGGGACCTTAGAGACCCAGTACTTC

J: TRBJ2-3
V: TRBV2
D: .
size: many
CDR3: CASTGADTQYF
DNA: TGTGCCAGCACGGGGGCAGATACGCAGTATTTT

J: TRBJ2-1
V: TRBV6-1
D: .
size: many
CDR3: CASGGRGSYNEQFF
DNA: TGTGCCAGCGGGGGCAGGGGCTCCTACAATGAGCAGTTCTTC

J: TRBJ1-2
V: TRBV6-1
D: .
size: few
CDR3: CASTQGRRNYGYTF
DNA: TGTGCCAGCACCCAAGGGAGGCGAAACTATGGCTACACCTTC

J: TRBJ2-2
V: TRBV10-3
D: .
size: many
CDR3: CAISADDYGELFF
DNA: TGTGCCATCAGTGCTGACGACTACGGGGAGCTGTTTTTT

J: TRBJ2-1
V: TRBV20-1
D: .
size: few
CDR3: CSATSQNSYNEQFF
DNA: TGCAGTGCTACTAGCCAGAACTCCTACAATGAGCAGTTCTTC

J: TRBJ2-5
V: TRBV7-2
D: .
size: .
CDR3: CASSLAYGQETQYF
DNA: TGTGCCAGCAGCTTAGCTTACGGTCAAGAGACCCAGTACTTC

J: TRBJ1-2
V: TRBV9
D: .
size: few
CDR3: CASSVATGYGYTF
DNA: TGTGCCAGCAGCGTAGCTACAGGATATGGCTACACCTTC

J: TRBJ2-5
V: TRBV5-6
D: TRBD1
size: .
CDR3: CASSSWTGGETQYF
DNA: TGTGCCAGCAGCTCGTGGACAGGGGGAGAGACCCAGTACTTC

J: TRBJ2-7
V: TRBV12-3/TRBV12-4
D: .
size: few
CDR3: CASSLRGRIWHEQYF
DNA: TGTGCCAGCAGTCTCCGGGGCCGGATCTGGCACGAGCAGTACTTC

J: TRBJ1-5
V: TRBV3-1
D: .
size: many
CDR3: CASSQDLSHSNQPQHF
DNA: TGTGCCAGCAGCCAAGATCTTTCGCATAGCAATCAGCCCCAGCATTTT

J: TRBJ2-2
V: TRBV11-3
D: .
size: .
CDR3: CASSLDLGTRTGELFF
DNA: TGTGCCAGCAGCTTAGATCTGGGCACCCGCACCGGGGAGCTGTTTTTT

J: TRBJ2-7
V: TRBV4-3
D: .
size: few
CDR3: CASSQDLGENYEQYF
DNA: TGCGCCAGCAGCCAAGATCTCGGGGAAAACTACGAGCAGTACTTC

J: TRBJ2-2
V: TRBV7-2
D: .
size: .
CDR3: CASSRELDGELFF
DNA: TGTGCCAGCAGCCGGGAACTTGACGGGGAGCTGTTTTTT